One sample yielded the 30 T cell receptor beta chains listed below, sequenced in a study of human T cells and chemical hapten exposure. The time point denotes: patch test 2, 6 weeks after DPC sensitization. Treatment described: therapeutic diphenylcyclopropenone sensitization with weekly scalp DPC. TCRdb used MiXCR to reprocess the RACE reads, holding one entry per CDR3 protein. The data show roughly 94,000 distinct CDR3 sequences, 7% to 10% seen once. The sample was whole blood, taken in connection with sensitization to the hapten diphenylcyclopropenone (DPC). Receptors were obtained from a woman aged 40 to 50 with alopecia areata. Some clones in this sample may be carry-over from other donors' samples.

In its sample, this clonotype was seen a few times. This sequence joins TRBV5-1 and TRBJ2-5; D not resolved. V gave up 0 bases and J gave up 2 bases, with 11 bases separating them. The germline V gene encodes CDR1 SGHRS and CDR2 YFSETQ. The CDR3 spans 15 residues. The CDR3 is CASSLDGKIQETQYF. The CDR3, as DNA: TGCGCCAGCAGCTTGGATGGGAAAATACAAGAGACCCAGTACTTC.

CDR3 region: CASSFDLGETQYF. CDR3 bases: TGTGCCAGCAGTTTTGATCTCGGGGAGACCCAGTACTTC. The chain carries TRBV27 and TRBJ2-5; no clear D gene. CDR3 length equals 13 residues. V lost 3 bases and J lost 5, with 10 bases in between. CDR1 is MNHEY and CDR2 is SMNVEV in the germline V gene (reference sequence).

This clonotype was seen a few times. The gene calls are TRBV28 and TRBJ2-4; 7 bases are a match to TRBD2. Germline trimming cut 6 bases from V and 8 bases from J; bases unmatched to any gene: 13. This CDR3 region has 15 residues. Germline CDR1 reads MDHEN; CDR2 reads SYDVKM. The CDR3 is CASSPMGLLADIQYF. DNA of the CDR3: TGTGCCAGCAGCCCCATGGGACTCCTAGCGGACATTCAGTACTTC.

This clonotype has only a few counts. The J gene is TRBJ2-3, the V gene TRBV27; perhaps TRBD2 as D (5 bases). V lost 5 bases, J lost 0 bases, and 15 bases lay in between. The CDR3 loop spans 16 amino acids. Germline CDR1 is MNHEY and CDR2 is SMNVEV (reference sequence). The CDR3 loop is CASSPHEGPSTDTQYF. CDR3 nucleotides: TGTGCCAGCAGTCCCCATGAGGGCCCTAGCACAGATACGCAGTATTTT.

Ten or more counts support this clonotype. The gene calls are TRBV6-5 and TRBJ2-6, with D perhaps TRBD1 (5 bases). With 0 bases removed from V and 4 bases from J, the gap between germline ends came to 16 bases. The CDR3 spans 18 residues. The germline V gene has CDR1 MNHEY and CDR2 SVGAGI. Here the CDR3 reads CASSYSGQALGGANVLTF. CDR3 nucleotides: TGTGCCAGCAGTTACTCGGGGCAGGCCTTGGGAGGGGCCAACGTCCTGACTTTC.

CDR3 DNA: TGTGCCAGCAGTCTCAATGGACGGGTGGAGCAGTACTTC. It translates to CASSLNGRVEQYF. J is TRBJ2-7 and V is TRBV6-5; the D is unclear. Trimming shortened V by 5 bases and J by 7 bases, and 15 bases separated the two germline ends. The germline V gene encodes CDR1 MNHEY and CDR2 SVGAGI. The CDR3 sequence is 13 residues long.

The CDR3 DNA follows: TGTGCCAGCAGCCTAGGGGTTCAGTTCACAGATACGCAGTATTTT. The encoded protein is CASSLGVQFTDTQYF. The V and J genes are TRBV7-9 and TRBJ2-3; D possibly corresponds to TRBD1 (5 bases). The germline V gene encodes CDR1 SEHNR and CDR2 FQNEAQ (reference sequence). V was trimmed by 5 bases and J by 2 bases, leaving 14 bases between them. This CDR3 spans 15 amino acids.

This clonotype was seen repeatedly, ten times or more. The chain combines TRBV11-2 with TRBJ1-1; D possibly corresponds to TRBD1 (5 bases). The V end was cut by 1 base, the J end by 8 bases, with 11 bases between. CDR1 and CDR2 (germline): SGHAT, FQNNGV. The CDR3 is 13 residues long. The CDR3 region has the DNA TGTGCCAGCAGCTTAGTTGGGGGTTGGGAAGCTTTCTTT. This gives the protein CASSLVGGWEAFF.

This clonotype has just a few counts. This sequence joins TRBV5-4 and TRBJ2-1; the match to TRBD2 covers 12 bases. Germline trimming cut 3 bases from V and 8 bases from J; bases unmatched to any gene: 6. Germline V gene sequence: CDR1 SGHNT, CDR2 YYREEE (reference sequence). The CDR3 is made up of 15 amino acids. CDR3 amino acids: CASSSGTSGRDEQFF. Here the CDR3 DNA reads TGTGCCAGCAGCTCGGGGACTAGCGGGCGAGATGAGCAGTTCTTC. Full variable domain (outside the CDR3, taken from reference TRBV5-4 and TRBJ2-1): ETGVTQSPTHLIKTRGQQVTLRCSSQSGHNTVSWYQQALGQGPQFIFQYYREEENGRGNFPPRFSGLQFPNYSSELNVNALELDDSALYLCASSSGTSGRDEQFFGPGTRLTVL.

This clonotype has ten or more counts. The rearrangement uses TRBV6-5 and TRBJ1-1; the match to TRBD1 covers 9 bases. CDR3 length: 17 amino acids. The germline V gene encodes CDR1 MNHEY and CDR2 SVGAGI. The ends lost 4 bases at V and 5 bases at J; junction bases unmatched: 14. The CDR3 sequence: CASSSVPGQGLGTEAFF. The CDR3 DNA is TGTGCCAGCAGTTCCGTCCCGGGACAGGGTTTAGGGACTGAAGCTTTCTTT.

V and J are TRBV9 and TRBJ2-7, with D unresolved. Germline loops: CDR1 SGDLS, CDR2 YYNGEE. The CDR3 covers 13 residues. The V and J ends lost 3 bases and 9 bases respectively, with 16 bases between them. The CDR3 DNA sequence: TGTGCCAGCAGCGGCTCACCCGGTACGGGGCAGTACTTC. Protein: CASSGSPGTGQYF.

This clonotype was picked up many times. V and J are TRBV6-2 or TRBV6-3 and TRBJ2-1; a weak D match, TRBD2 (6 bases). Germline-derived CDR1 and CDR2 are MNHEY and SVGEGT. The V and J ends lost 6 bases and 0 bases respectively, with 15 bases between them. This CDR3 contains 16 residues. Here the CDR3 DNA reads TGTGCCAGCAGGAGACTCGGAGGGAGCTCCTACAATGAGCAGTTCTTC. It yields the protein CASRRLGGSSYNEQFF.

The V and J genes are TRBV15 and TRBJ2-1; unclear D gene. CDR1 is LNHNV, CDR2 YYDKDF, per germline (reference sequence). Trimming took 4 bases from V and 7 from J, leaving 8 bases between them. CDR3 length: 12 amino acids. DNA for the CDR3: TGTGCCACCAGCAATCTGGTGAATGAGCAGTTCTTC. Residues: CATSNLVNEQFF.

This clonotype was recorded at least ten times. This CDR3 is CSARRTGGGRIGNSPLHF. CDR3 bases: TGCAGTGCTAGACGCACAGGGGGCGGGAGGATTGGGAATTCACCCCTCCACTTT. This rearrangement joins TRBV20-1 to TRBJ1-6, with 9 bases lining up with TRBD1. Germline V gene sequence: CDR1 DFQATT, CDR2 SNEGSKA (reference sequence). This CDR3 is 18 amino acids long. V shed 2 bases, J shed 7 bases, and the junction held 15 bases outside the gene matches.

This clonotype has only a few counts. This chain connects TRBV27 to TRBJ1-2, with 7 positions matching TRBD1. Germline loops: CDR1 MNHEY, CDR2 SMNVEV (reference sequence). This CDR3 contains 17 residues. Losses at the gene ends were 0 bases for V and 0 bases for J; bases not matched to a gene: 7. CDR3 bases: TGTGCCAGCAGTTTATCGGTTGGGACAGTAACTAACTATGGCTACACCTTC. Its protein product is CASSLSVGTVTNYGYTF.

The sample holds many counts of this clonotype. The gene calls are TRBV2 and TRBJ1-4; D unclear. The V gene's germline CDR1 is SNHLY and CDR2 FYNNEI. The CDR3 loop spans 14 amino acids. The V gene lost 8 bases and the J gene lost 0 bases, with 10 bases spanning the gap. The CDR3 reads CASRPSATNEKLFF. For the CDR3, the DNA is TGTGCCAGCCGTCCGAGTGCAACTAATGAAAAACTGTTTTTT.

This clonotype has more than one count but fewer than ten. This chain links TRBV6-2 or TRBV6-3 with TRBJ1-1; no firm D call. Germline V gene data show CDR1 as MNHEY and CDR2 as SVGEGT. The CDR3 contains 16 residues. V was clipped by 6 bases and J by 4 bases, with 21 bases between them. The CDR3 DNA reads TGTGCCAGCAGACGACTGACCCCTGCCCGTGGCACTGAAGCTTTCTTT. Protein sequence: CASRRLTPARGTEAFF.

This clonotype has only a few counts. V and J are TRBV20-1 and TRBJ2-7; perhaps TRBD1 as D (6 bases). The CDR3 runs to 12 residues. Trimming cost V 5 bases and J 4 bases, with 12 bases left between them. Germline assignment: CDR1 DFQATT and CDR2 SNEGSKA (reference sequence). The CDR3 protein is CSAGEQGYEQYF. DNA of the CDR3: TGCAGTGCTGGGGAACAGGGATACGAGCAGTACTTC.

This clonotype has ten or more counts. V gene TRBV7-8 combines with J gene TRBJ2-2; D is undetermined. Germline loops: CDR1 SGHVS, CDR2 FQNEAQ. The CDR3 consists of 16 residues. With 0 bases removed from V and 0 bases from J, the gap between germline ends came to 8 bases. The CDR3 DNA is TGTGCCAGCAGCTTAGCGTCCAGTGCGAACACCGGGGAGCTGTTTTTT. Its translation: CASSLASSANTGELFF.

This clonotype was seen a few times. The rearrangement links TRBV29-1 to TRBJ1-4, with 9 positions matching TRBD1. Germline loops: CDR1 SQVTM, CDR2 ANQGSEA. J was trimmed by 8 bases and V by 6 bases; bases with no gene match: 10. The CDR3 consists of 14 residues. DNA of the CDR3: TGCAGCGTGGGACAGGGATCCATGGGGGAAAAACTGTTTTTT. Encoded protein: CSVGQGSMGEKLFF. The variable domain in full, with the rest retrieved from reference TRBV29-1 and TRBJ1-4, is SAVISQKPSRDICQRGTSLTIQCQVDSQVTMMFWYRQQPGQSLTLIATANQGSEATYESGFVIDKFPISRPNLTFSTLTVSNMSPEDSSIYLCSVGQGSMGEKLFFGSGTQLSVL.

The rearrangement joins TRBV9 to TRBJ2-1, with 9 bases aligning to TRBD2. CDR1 and CDR2 from the germline V gene are SGDLS and YYNGEE. The CDR3 runs to 16 residues. Unmatched junction bases numbered 12, after V lost 2 bases and J lost 9 bases. In DNA, the CDR3 is TGTGCCAGCAGCGTGGGCGGGAGGGCCCCTACAGGTGAGCAGTTCTTC. It specifies CASSVGGRAPTGEQFF.

The gene calls are TRBV5-4 and TRBJ1-1, with D unclear. The CDR3 length is 14 residues. Trimming took 1 base from V and 0 from J, leaving 7 bases between them. Germline V gene lookup returns CDR1 SGHNT and CDR2 YYREEE (reference sequence). CDR3 in amino acids: CASSLQNLNTEAFF. In DNA form, the CDR3 reads TGTGCCAGCAGCTTGCAGAACCTGAACACTGAAGCTTTCTTT.

This clonotype occurred many times. V is TRBV5-4 and J is TRBJ2-2; D is unresolved. Germline V CDR1 and CDR2: SGHNT, YYREEE (reference sequence). The V and J ends lost 10 bases and 5 bases respectively, with 21 bases between them. The CDR3 has 15 amino acids. CDR3 bases: TGTGCCCCCCCAGCTGGGGTAGTGGGTACCGGGGAGCTGTTTTTT. Its translation is CAPPAGVVGTGELFF.

The chain is built from TRBV18 and TRBJ1-1; no definite D call. Germline CDR1 and CDR2: KGHSH and LQKENI. This CDR3 contains 12 residues. The V and J ends lost 5 bases and 6 bases respectively, with 10 bases between them. The CDR3 protein is CASSSAGAEAFF. CDR3 nucleotides: TGTGCCAGCTCATCCGCGGGCGCTGAAGCTTTCTTT.

This clonotype was seen ten or more times. The chain employs TRBV6-2 or TRBV6-3 and TRBJ2-5; D remains ambiguous. The CDR3 has 14 amino acids. Trimming took 6 bases from V and 5 from J, leaving 16 bases between them. CDR1 and CDR2 from the germline V gene are MNHEY and SVGEGT. The CDR3 bases are TGTGCCAGCAGACCCACTGGCCCCCGGGAGACCCAGTACTTC. This sequence encodes CASRPTGPRETQYF.

The rearrangement joins TRBV6-5 to TRBJ2-3; TRBD2 agrees at 8 bases. The CDR3 runs 16 residues. Looked up from germline, CDR1 is MNHEY and CDR2 is SVGAGI. V lost 6 bases to trimming and J lost 4 bases; unmatched junction nucleotides: 12. This chain's CDR3 is CASRTERELGADTQYF. In nucleotides, the CDR3 is TGTGCCAGCAGGACAGAGCGGGAGTTAGGGGCAGATACGCAGTATTTT.

The table lists this clonotype with many counts. The chain combines TRBV2 with TRBJ2-3; D is tentatively TRBD1 or TRBD2 (6 bases each). Between the trimmed V and J ends, which lost 7 bases and 2 bases, there was a span of 13 bases. CDR1 is SNHLY and CDR2 is FYNNEI in the germline V gene. This CDR3 spans 14 amino acids. CDR3 nucleotides: TGTGCCAGCATGCGGGACACCAACACAGATACGCAGTATTTT. It translates to CASMRDTNTDTQYF. The full variable domain, completed using reference TRBV2 and TRBJ2-3, is EPEVTQTPSHQVTQMGQEVILRCVPISNHLYFYWYRQILGQKVEFLVSFYNNEISEKSEIFDDQFSVERPDGSNFTLKIRSTKLEDSAMYFCASMRDTNTDTQYFGPGTRLTVL.

This clonotype was counted many times. This chain uses TRBV5-6 with TRBJ1-2; 7 bases agree with TRBD1. The CDR3 consists of 15 residues. J lost 2 bases, V lost 3 bases, and 7 bases had no gene match. Germline V gives CDR1 SGHDT, CDR2 YYEEEE. CDR3 bases: TGTGCCAGCAGCTCAAGAGACAGGGCCAACTATGGCTACACCTTC. It translates to CASSSRDRANYGYTF.

This clonotype was picked up a small number of times. The V call is TRBV5-1, the J call TRBJ2-7; the D gene could be TRBD1 or TRBD2 (5 bases each). CDR3 length: 14 residues. Germline V gene lookup returns CDR1 SGHRS and CDR2 YFSETQ. V shed 4 bases and J shed 4 bases, with 15 bases lying between them. In DNA, the CDR3 is TGCGCCAGCAGCACCCGAGAGGGGCCGTACGAGCAGTACTTC. Translation gives CASSTREGPYEQYF. Together with reference TRBV5-1 and TRBJ2-7, the CDR3 gives the full variable domain: KAGVTQTPRYLIKTRGQQVTLSCSPISGHRSVSWYQQTPGQGLQFLFEYFSETQRNKGNFPGRFSGRQFSNSRSEMNVSTLELGDSALYLCASSTREGPYEQYFGPGTRLTVT.

The chain joins TRBV6-2 or TRBV6-3 to TRBJ1-1; D is possibly TRBD1 (6 bases). V gave up 6 bases and J gave up 4 bases, with 21 bases separating them. The CDR3 has 16 amino acids. CDR1 and CDR2 (germline): MNHEY, SVGEGT. This chain's CDR3 is CASSPITGTRGTEAFF. The CDR3 DNA is TGTGCCAGCAGCCCAATAACCGGGACCAGGGGCACTGAAGCTTTCTTT.